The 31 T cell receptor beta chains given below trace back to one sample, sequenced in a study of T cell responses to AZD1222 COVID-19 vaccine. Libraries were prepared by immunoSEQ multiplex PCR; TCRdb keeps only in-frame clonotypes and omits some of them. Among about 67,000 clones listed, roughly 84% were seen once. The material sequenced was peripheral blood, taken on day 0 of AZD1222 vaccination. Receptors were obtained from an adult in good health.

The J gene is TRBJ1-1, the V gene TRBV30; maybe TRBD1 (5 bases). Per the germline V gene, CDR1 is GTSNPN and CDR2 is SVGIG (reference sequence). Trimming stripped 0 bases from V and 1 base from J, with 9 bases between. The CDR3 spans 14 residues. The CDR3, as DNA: TGTGCCTGGAGTGTATGGGGGACGAACACTGAAGCTTTCTTT. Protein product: CAWSVWGTNTEAFF.

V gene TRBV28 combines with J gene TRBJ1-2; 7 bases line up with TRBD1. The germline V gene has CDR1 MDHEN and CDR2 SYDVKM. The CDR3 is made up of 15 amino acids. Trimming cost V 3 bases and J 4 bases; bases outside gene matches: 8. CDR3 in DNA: TGTGCCAGCAGTTTGGTTGCGGGACAGACCTATGGCTACACCTTC. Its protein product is CASSLVAGQTYGYTF.

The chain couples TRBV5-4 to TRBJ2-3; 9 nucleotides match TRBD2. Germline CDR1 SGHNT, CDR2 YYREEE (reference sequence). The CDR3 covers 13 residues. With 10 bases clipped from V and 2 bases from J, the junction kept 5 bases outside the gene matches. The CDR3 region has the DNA TGTGCCGGTAGCGGGAGTTCCACAGATACGCAGTATTTT. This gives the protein CAGSGSSTDTQYF. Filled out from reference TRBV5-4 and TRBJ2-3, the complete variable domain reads ETGVTQSPTHLIKTRGQQVTLRCSSQSGHNTVSWYQQALGQGPQFIFQYYREEENGRGNFPPRFSGLQFPNYSSELNVNALELDDSALYLCAGSGSSTDTQYFGPGTRLTVL.

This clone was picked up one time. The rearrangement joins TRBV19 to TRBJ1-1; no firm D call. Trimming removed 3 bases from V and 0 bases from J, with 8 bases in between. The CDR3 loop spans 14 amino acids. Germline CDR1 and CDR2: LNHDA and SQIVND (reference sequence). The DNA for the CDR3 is TGTGCCAGTAGTATGGGTCATCTGAACACTGAAGCTTTCTTT. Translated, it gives CASSMGHLNTEAFF.

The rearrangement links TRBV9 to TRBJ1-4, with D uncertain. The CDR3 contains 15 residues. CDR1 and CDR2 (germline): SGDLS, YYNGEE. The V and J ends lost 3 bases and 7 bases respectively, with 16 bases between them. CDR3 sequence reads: CASSAGGGWVEKLFF. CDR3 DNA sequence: TGTGCCAGCAGCGCCGGCGGAGGTTGGGTTGAAAAACTGTTTTTT.

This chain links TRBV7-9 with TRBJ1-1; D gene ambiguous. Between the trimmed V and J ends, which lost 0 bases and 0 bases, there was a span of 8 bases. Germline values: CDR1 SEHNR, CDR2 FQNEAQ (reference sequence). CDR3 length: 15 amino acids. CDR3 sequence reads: CASSLALSMNTEAFF. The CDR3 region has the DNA TGTGCCAGCAGCTTAGCTTTGTCCATGAACACTGAAGCTTTCTTT.

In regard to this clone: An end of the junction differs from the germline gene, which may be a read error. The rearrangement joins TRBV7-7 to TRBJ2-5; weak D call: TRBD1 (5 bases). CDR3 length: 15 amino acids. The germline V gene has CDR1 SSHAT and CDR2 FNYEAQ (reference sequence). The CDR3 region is CASSLIPRQQETQYF. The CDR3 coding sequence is TGTGCTAGCAGCTTAATCCCTCGACAGCAAGAGACCCAGTACTTC.

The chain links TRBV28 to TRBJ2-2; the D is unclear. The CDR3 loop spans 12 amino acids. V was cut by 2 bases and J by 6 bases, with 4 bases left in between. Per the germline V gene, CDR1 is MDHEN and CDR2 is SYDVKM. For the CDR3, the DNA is TGTGCCAGCAGTTTAGGGGCCGGGGAGCTGTTTTTT. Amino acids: CASSLGAGELFF. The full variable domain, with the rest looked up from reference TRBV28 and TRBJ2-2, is DVKVTQSSRYLVKRTGEKVFLECVQDMDHENMFWYRQDPGLGLRLIYFSYDVKMKEKGDIPEGYSVSREKKERFSLILESASTNQTSMYLCASSLGAGELFFGEGSRLTVL.

CDR3 in amino acids: CASSDSRRGEAFF. The CDR3 nucleotides are TGTGCCAGCAGTGACTCGAGGCGGGGTGAAGCTTTCTTT. V gene TRBV6-4 combines with J gene TRBJ1-1; D ambiguous. Per germline, CDR1 MRHNA and CDR2 SNTAGT. The length of the CDR3 is 13 residues. Trimming pared 0 bases from V and 7 bases from J, leaving 9 bases between.

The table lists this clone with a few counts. Here the CDR3 reads CAWSLGGSNQPQHF. DNA for the CDR3: TGTGCCTGGAGTTTGGGGGGGAGCAATCAGCCCCAGCATTTT. V is TRBV30 and J is TRBJ1-5; possible D gene TRBD1, 5 bases. Germline CDR1 and CDR2: GTSNPN and SVGIG (reference sequence). V was cut by 2 bases and J by 1 base, with 9 bases left in between. The CDR3 has 14 amino acids.

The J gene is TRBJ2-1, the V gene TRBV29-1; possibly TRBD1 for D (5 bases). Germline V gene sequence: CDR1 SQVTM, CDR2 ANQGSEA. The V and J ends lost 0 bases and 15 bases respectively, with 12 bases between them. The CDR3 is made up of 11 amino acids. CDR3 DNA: TGCAGCGTTGAAGAGTGGGCAGGGCTGTTCTTC. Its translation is CSVEEWAGLFF.

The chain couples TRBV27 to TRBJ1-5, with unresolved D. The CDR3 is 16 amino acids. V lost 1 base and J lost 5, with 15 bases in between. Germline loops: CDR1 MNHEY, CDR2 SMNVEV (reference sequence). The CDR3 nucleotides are TGTGCCAGCAGTTTATTTGCAGGAAATAGTGATCAGCCCCAGCATTTT. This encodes CASSLFAGNSDQPQHF.

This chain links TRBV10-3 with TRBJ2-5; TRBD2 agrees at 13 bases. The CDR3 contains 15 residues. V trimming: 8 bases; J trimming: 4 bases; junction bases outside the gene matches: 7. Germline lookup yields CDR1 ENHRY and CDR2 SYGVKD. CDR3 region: CAIRPGLAGAETQYF. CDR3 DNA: TGTGCCATCCGTCCAGGACTAGCGGGAGCAGAGACCCAGTACTTC.

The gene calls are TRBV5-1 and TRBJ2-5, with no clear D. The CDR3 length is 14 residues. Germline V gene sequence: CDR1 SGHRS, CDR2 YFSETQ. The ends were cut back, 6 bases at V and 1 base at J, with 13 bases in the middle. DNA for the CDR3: TGCGCCAGCACAACGGGTAGGCCCCAAGAGACCCAGTACTTC. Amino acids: CASTTGRPQETQYF.

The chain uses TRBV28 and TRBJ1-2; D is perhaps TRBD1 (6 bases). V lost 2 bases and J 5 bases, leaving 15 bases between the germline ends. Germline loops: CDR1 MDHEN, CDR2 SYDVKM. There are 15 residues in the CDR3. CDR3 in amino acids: CASSLEGTGLYGYTF. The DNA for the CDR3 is TGTGCCAGCAGTTTAGAGGGTACAGGGCTATATGGCTACACCTTC.

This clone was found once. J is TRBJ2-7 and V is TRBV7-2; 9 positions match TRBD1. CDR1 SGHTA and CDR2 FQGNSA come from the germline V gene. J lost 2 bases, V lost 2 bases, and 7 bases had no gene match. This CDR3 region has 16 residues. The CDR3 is CASSLNGQGPTYEQYF. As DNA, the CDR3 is TGTGCCAGCAGCTTAAATGGACAGGGGCCAACCTACGAGCAGTACTTC.

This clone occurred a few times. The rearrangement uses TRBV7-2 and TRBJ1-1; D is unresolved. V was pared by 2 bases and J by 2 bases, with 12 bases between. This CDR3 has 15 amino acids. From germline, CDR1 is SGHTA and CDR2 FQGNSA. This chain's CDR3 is CASSLLGNLNTEAFF. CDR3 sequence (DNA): TGTGCCAGCAGCTTACTTGGAAACCTTAACACTGAAGCTTTCTTT.

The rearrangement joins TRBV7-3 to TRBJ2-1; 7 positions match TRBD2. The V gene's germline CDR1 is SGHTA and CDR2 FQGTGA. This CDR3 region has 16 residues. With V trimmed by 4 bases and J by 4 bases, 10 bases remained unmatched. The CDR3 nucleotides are TGTGCCAGCAGCTCAGGTTGGGCTAGCGGATACAATGAGCAGTTCTTC. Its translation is CASSSGWASGYNEQFF.

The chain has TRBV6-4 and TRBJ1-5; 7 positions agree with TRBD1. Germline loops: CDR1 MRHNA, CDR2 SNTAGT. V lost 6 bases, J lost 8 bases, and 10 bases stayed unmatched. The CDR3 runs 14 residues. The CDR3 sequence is CASRTYRGLEPQHF. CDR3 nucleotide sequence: TGTGCCAGCAGAACCTACAGGGGTTTGGAGCCCCAGCATTTT.

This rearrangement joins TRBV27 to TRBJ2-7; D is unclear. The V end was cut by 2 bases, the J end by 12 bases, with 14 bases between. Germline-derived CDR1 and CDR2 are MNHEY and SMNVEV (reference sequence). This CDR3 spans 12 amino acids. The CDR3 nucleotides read TGTGCCAGCAGTTTAGGTGCCGGCCTTCGGTACTTC. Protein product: CASSLGAGLRYF.

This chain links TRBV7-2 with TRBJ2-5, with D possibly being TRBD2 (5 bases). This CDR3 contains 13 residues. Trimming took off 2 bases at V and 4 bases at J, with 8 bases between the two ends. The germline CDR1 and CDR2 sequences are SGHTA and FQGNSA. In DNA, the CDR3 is TGTGCCAGCAGCTTAAACGCGGGAGAGACCCAGTACTTC. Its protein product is CASSLNAGETQYF.

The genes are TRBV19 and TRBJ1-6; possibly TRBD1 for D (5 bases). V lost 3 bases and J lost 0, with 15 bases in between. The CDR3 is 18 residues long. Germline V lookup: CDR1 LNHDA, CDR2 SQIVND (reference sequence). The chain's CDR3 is CASSMDRGGSSYNSPLHF. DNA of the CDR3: TGTGCCAGTAGTATGGATAGGGGCGGTAGCTCCTATAATTCACCCCTCCACTTT.

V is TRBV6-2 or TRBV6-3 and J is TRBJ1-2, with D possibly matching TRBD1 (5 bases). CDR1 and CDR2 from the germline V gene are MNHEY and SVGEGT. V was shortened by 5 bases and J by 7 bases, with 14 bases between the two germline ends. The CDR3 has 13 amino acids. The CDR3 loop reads CASSRQSTVGYTF. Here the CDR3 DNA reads TGTGCCAGCAGTCGTCAATCGACAGTTGGCTACACCTTC.

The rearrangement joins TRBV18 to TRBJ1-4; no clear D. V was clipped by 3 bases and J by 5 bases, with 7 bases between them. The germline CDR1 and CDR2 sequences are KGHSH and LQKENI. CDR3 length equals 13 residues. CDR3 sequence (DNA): TGTGCCAGCTCACCGCGCGGGAATGAAAAACTGTTTTTT. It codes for CASSPRGNEKLFF. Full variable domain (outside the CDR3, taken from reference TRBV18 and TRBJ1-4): NAGVMQNPRHLVRRRGQEARLRCSPMKGHSHVYWYRQLPEEGLKFMVYLQKENIIDESGMPKERFSAEFPKEGPSILRIQQVVRGDSAAYFCASSPRGNEKLFFGSGTQLSVL.

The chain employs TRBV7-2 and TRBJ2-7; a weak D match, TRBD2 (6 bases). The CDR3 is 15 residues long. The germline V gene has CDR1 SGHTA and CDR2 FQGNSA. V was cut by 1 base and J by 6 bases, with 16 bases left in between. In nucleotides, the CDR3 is TGTGCCAGCAGCTTAGGCCCCACGGTGGGGGGCGAGCAGTACTTC. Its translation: CASSLGPTVGGEQYF.

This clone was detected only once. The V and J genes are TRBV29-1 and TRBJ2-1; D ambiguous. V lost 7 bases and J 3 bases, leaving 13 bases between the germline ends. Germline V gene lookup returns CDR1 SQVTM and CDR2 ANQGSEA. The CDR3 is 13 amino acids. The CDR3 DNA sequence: TGCAGCGCCCTCAGGACCGTCTACAATGAGCAGTTCTTC. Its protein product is CSALRTVYNEQFF.

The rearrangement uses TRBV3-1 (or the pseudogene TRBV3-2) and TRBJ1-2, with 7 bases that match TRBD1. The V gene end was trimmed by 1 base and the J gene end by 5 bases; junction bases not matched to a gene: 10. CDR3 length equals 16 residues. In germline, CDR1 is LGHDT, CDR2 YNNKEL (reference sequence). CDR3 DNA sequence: TGTGCCAGCAGCCAAGCCCCCATGACAGGGACATATGGCTACACCTTC. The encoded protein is CASSQAPMTGTYGYTF.

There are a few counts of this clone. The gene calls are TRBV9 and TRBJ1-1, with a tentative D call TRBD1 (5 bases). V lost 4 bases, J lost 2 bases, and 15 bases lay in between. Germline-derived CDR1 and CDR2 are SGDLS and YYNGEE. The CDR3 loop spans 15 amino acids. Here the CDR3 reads CASSPQAGRNTEAFF. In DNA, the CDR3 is TGTGCCAGCAGCCCACAGGCGGGGCGCAACACTGAAGCTTTCTTT.

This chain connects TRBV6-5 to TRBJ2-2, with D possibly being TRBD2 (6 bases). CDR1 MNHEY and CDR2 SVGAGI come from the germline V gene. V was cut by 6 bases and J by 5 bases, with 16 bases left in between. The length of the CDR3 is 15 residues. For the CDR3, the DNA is TGTGCCAGCAGGGAGACTAGTATGGGTACCGGGGAGCTGTTTTTT. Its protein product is CASRETSMGTGELFF.

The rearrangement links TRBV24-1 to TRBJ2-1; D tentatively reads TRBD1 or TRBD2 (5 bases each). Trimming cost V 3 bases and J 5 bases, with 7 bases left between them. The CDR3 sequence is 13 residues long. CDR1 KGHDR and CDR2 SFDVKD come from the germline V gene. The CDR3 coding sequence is TGTGCCACCAGTGATCCGGGACACAATGAGCAGTTCTTC. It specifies CATSDPGHNEQFF.

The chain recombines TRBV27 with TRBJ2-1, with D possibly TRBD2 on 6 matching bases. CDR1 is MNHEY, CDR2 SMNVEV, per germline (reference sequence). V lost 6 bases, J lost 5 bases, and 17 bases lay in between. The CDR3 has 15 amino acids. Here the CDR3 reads CASSTSGWTNNEQFF. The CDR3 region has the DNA TGTGCCAGCAGCACAAGCGGGTGGACAAACAATGAGCAGTTCTTC.